The rows below give T cell receptor beta chains drawn from one sample of a study of blood T cell repertoires in COVID-19. Using immunoSEQ multiplex PCR, the repertoire was profiled, and TCRdb retains in-frame clones only, with some absent. The data show about 210,000 clones, about 86% seen once. Input material: PBMCs or T cells enriched from blood (not recorded which). These receptors all come from a woman aged 45-60 years with acute COVID-19. Each CDR3 is given without its conserved first and last residue. Clone size is shown for a subset of rows, as once, few, many or a class of expanded clone.

V	size	J	CDR3
TRBV19	few	TRBJ2-7	ASSRTVSSYEQY
TRBV11-3	-	TRBJ2-7	ASSLGQVSSYEQY
TRBV28	-	TRBJ1-3	ASRYEVAGNTIY
TRBV7-2	-	TRBJ1-1	ASSGGRGLEAF
TRBV29-1	-	TRBJ2-2	SVDSTGELF
TRBV4-2	-	TRBJ2-3	ASSQEGTDTGGGTDTQY
TRBV6-5	-	TRBJ1-1	ASRIWEGKAF
TRBV5-6	-	TRBJ2-7	ASSSDTEYTSQY
TRBV18	-	TRBJ2-5	ASSQLQGGETQY
TRBV18	-	TRBJ2-5	ASSLYNSKETQY
TRBV6-4	-	TRBJ2-2	ASRASGIGELF
TRBV10-3	-	TRBJ2-1	AISPSGGQNNEQF
TRBV7-2	-	TRBJ2-1	ASSLGGINEQF
TRBV2	-	TRBJ2-3	ASSRLADTDTQY
TRBV30	-	TRBJ2-1	AWSPQEGRLF
TRBV19	-	TRBJ2-4	ASSIRPSGVTAKNIQY
TRBV11-2	-	TRBJ2-2	ASSLVLTGTRTGELF
TRBV6-5	-	TRBJ2-1	ASTTPQAGYNEQF
TRBV7-9	-	TRBJ1-2	ASSLSSDHYGYT
TRBV4-3	-	TRBJ2-7	ASSQATGTGTYEQY
TRBV18	-	TRBJ1-2	ASSPSQGRGYT
TRBV27	-	TRBJ1-5	ASSLFQGGGQPQH
TRBV29-1	-	TRBJ2-1	SVALAGGGNEQF
TRBV30	-	TRBJ1-5	AWSVRGLQPQH
TRBV3-1/TRBV3-2	-	TRBJ2-7	ASSRTGKSSYEQY
TRBV18	-	TRBJ1-5	ASSPSTGNNQPQH
TRBV28	-	TRBJ1-5	ASSVRANQPQH
TRBV20-1	-	TRBJ1-5	SASRDQPQH
TRBV7-2	-	TRBJ2-3	ASSLRAPPDTQY
TRBV4-1	-	TRBJ2-1	ASSRRLAGRDLNEQF
TRBV27	-	TRBJ1-3	ASTQGTGNTIY
TRBV10-1	-	TRBJ2-7	ASRGKEGTSSYEQY
TRBV3-1/TRBV3-2	-	TRBJ2-7	ASSQGTGAYLPYEQY
TRBV27	-	TRBJ2-2	ASSSRTILAGELF
TRBV19	-	TRBJ2-5	ASSPASLRSGYMKPQY
TRBV11-3	-	TRBJ1-6	ASRTGNSPLH
TRBV15	-	TRBJ2-2	ATTPGGYTGELF
TRBV5-1	-	TRBJ2-3	ASRQVLSGGTDTQY
TRBV6-1	-	TRBJ2-1	ASSDDWGRVAGNNEQF
TRBV7-2	-	TRBJ1-5	ASRQDRGNQPQH
TRBV23-1	-	TRBJ1-5	ASSQSETKQPQH
TRBV7-2	-	TRBJ1-1	ASSLARRGRGTEAF
TRBV5-6	-	TRBJ2-3	ASSISSTDTQY
TRBV2	-	TRBJ1-1	ASSVQGAPNTEAF